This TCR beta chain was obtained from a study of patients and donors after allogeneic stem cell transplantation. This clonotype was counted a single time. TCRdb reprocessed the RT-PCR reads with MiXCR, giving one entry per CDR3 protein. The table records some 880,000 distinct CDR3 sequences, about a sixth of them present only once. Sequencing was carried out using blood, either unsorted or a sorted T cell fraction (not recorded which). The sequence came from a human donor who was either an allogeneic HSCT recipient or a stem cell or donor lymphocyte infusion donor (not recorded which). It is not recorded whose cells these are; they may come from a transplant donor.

This chain's CDR3 is CASSPLGRDSNQPQHF. The CDR3 bases are TGTGCCAGCAGCCCACTGGGCAGGGATAGCAATCAGCCCCAGCATTTT. This chain uses TRBV2 with TRBJ1-5; perhaps TRBD1 as D (5 bases). V lost 6 bases and J lost 0, with 15 bases in between. The CDR3 is made up of 16 amino acids. Germline V gene data show CDR1 as SNHLY and CDR2 as FYNNEI.